The 9 T cell receptor beta chains in this list originate from one sample, sequenced in a study of T cells expressing NK-cell markers. From the 5' RACE reads, TCRdb lists one entry per CDR3 protein and no DNA. Seen in this sample are around 380,000 distinct CDR3 sequences; the ten most common clones hold over 8.5%. Sequences were obtained from blood T cells: a sorted CD56 or NKG2C T cell subset, CD4+ or CD8+ T cells, or bulk PBMC T cells (not recorded which). These receptors all come from a woman aged 45-65 years in good health.

The chain carries TRBV20-1 and TRBJ1-2. The CDR3 consists of 14 residues. CDR1 and CDR2 from the germline V gene are DFQATT and SNEGSKA (reference sequence). The CDR3: CSARGDNSNYGYTF.

The chain combines TRBV7-3 with TRBJ1-1. CDR3 length equals 13 residues. The germline CDR1 and CDR2 sequences are SGHTA and FQGTGA. Here the CDR3 reads CASSAGLGGEAFF.

The CDR3 region is CASSTAGTSGPSSYNEQFF. The chain carries TRBV5-1 and TRBJ2-1; the D gene TCRdb calls, TRBD2, cannot be checked with no DNA. The CDR3 is 19 amino acids. CDR1 is SGHRS, CDR2 YFSETQ, per germline.

The rearrangement joins TRBV5-1 to TRBJ2-3; without DNA, the TCRdb call of TRBD1 cannot be checked. Germline V gene sequence: CDR1 SGHRS, CDR2 YFSETQ. The CDR3 loop spans 17 amino acids. CDR3 in amino acids: CASSFSGGNFGTDTQYF.

This chain connects TRBV29-1 to TRBJ2-1; TCRdb outputs TRBD2, but without DNA this stays unchecked. The CDR3 extends over 14 amino acids. Germline CDR1 SQVTM, CDR2 ANQGSEA. The CDR3 protein is CSVGVGASIYEQFF.

The gene calls are TRBV10-3 and TRBJ2-5; no DNA is available, so the TRBD1 call from TCRdb remains unchecked. This CDR3 has 16 amino acids. Germline V lookup: CDR1 ENHRY, CDR2 SYGVKD. The CDR3 here is CAISDLRDRGQETQYF.

The chain links TRBV27 to TRBJ2-5; TCRdb designates TRBD1, a call that cannot be tested without DNA. The CDR3 length is 12 residues. Per germline, CDR1 MNHEY and CDR2 SMNVEV (reference sequence). The CDR3: CASTGFGETQYF.

CDR3 loop: CSARDKGTFAEAFF. This chain uses TRBV20-1 with TRBJ1-1; TCRdb's D call of TRBD1 is untestable without DNA. The CDR3 runs 14 residues. CDR1 and CDR2 (germline): DFQATT, SNEGSKA (reference sequence).

The chain joins TRBV20-1 to TRBJ2-1; TCRdb returns TRBD1, unconfirmable since there is no DNA. Per the germline V gene, CDR1 is DFQATT and CDR2 is SNEGSKA (reference sequence). The CDR3 is 12 amino acids. CDR3 sequence reads: CSASGINYEQFF.